A selection of T cell receptor beta chains follows, all from one sample in a study of blood T cells in healthy people across ages. MiXCR, run by TCRdb on the 5' RACE reads, gives a single entry per CDR3 protein. The data contain 270,000 or so distinct CDR3 sequences, about 25% of them singletons. Sequenced sample: blood. Receptors originate from a woman in her 70s in good health. The CDR3 runs from the conserved cysteine through the conserved F or W. A D gene is named only where the DNA matches it firmly. Not all rows give a size; the values are once, few, many and, for expanded clones, a class.

- TRBJ2-5 15 TRBV28 TRBD1 CASSWPWGQQETQYF TGTGCCAGCAGTTGGCCGTGGGGACAGCAAGAGACCCAGTACTTC
- TRBJ2-5 14 TRBV4-1 - CASSHPSGQETQYF TGCGCCAGCAGCCACCCCTCCGGCCAAGAGACCCAGTACTTC
- TRBJ1-5 15 TRBV7-2 - CASSLGASGAQPQHF TGTGCCAGCAGCTTAGGTGCGTCGGGGGCTCAGCCCCAGCATTTT
few TRBJ1-6 15 TRBV7-2 - CASSTTDSYNSPPHF TGTGCCAGCAGCACAACCGACAGCTATAATTCACCCCCCCACTTT
- TRBJ2-3 15 TRBV20-1 TRBD2 CSARGLAALTDTQYF TGCAGTGCTAGAGGGCTAGCGGCGCTCACAGATACGCAGTATTTT
- TRBJ2-5 14 TRBV4-3 TRBD2 CASSQEVRTGGPFF TGCGCCAGCAGCCAAGAGGTCCGGACGGGAGGGCCGTTCTTC
few TRBJ2-5 13 TRBV29-1 - CSVLDGVQETQYF TGCAGCGTCCTCGATGGGGTACAAGAGACCCAGTACTTC
few TRBJ1-1 12 TRBV19 - CASSHGNTEAFF TGTGCCAGTAGTCACGGGAACACTGAAGCTTTCTTT
- TRBJ1-2 15 TRBV2 - CASSKTGTSNYGYTF TGTGCCAGCAGTAAAACCGGGACAAGTAACTATGGCTACACCTTC
- TRBJ2-3 12 TRBV9 - CASNIQEDTQYF TGTGCCAGCAACATCCAGGAAGATACGCAGTATTTT
many TRBJ2-5 10 TRBV3-1 - CASSQETQYF TGTGCCAGCAGCCAAGAGACCCAGTACTTC
- TRBJ2-5 14 TRBV27 TRBD2 CASRWTGGQETQYF TGTGCCAGCAGGTGGACGGGGGGTCAGGAGACCCAGTACTTC
- TRBJ2-5 11 TRBV20-1 - CSARGWETQYF TGCAGTGCTAGGGGTTGGGAGACCCAGTACTTC
- TRBJ1-4 15 TRBV12-3/TRBV12-4 - CASRPSDRENEKLFF TGTGCCAGCAGGCCATCAGACAGAGAAAATGAAAAACTGTTTTTT
once TRBJ2-7 13 TRBV18 - CASSPVTPYEQYF TGTGCCAGCTCACCAGTGACTCCCTACGAGCAGTACTTC
few TRBJ2-1 16 TRBV6-1 - CASSDPTRRFHNEQFF TGTGCCAGCAGTGACCCGACTAGGCGGTTTCACAATGAGCAGTTCTTC
few TRBJ1-5 14 TRBV27 - CASSGGLSNQPQHF TGTGCCAGCAGTGGGGGCCTTAGCAATCAGCCCCAGCATTTT
- TRBJ2-7 13 TRBV29-1 TRBD2 CSVELLGGPQQYF TGCAGCGTTGAGCTGTTGGGAGGGCCGCAGCAGTACTTC
- TRBJ2-5 15 TRBV5-4 - CASSLGGNREETQYF TGTGCCAGCAGCTTGGGTGGTAACCGTGAAGAGACCCAGTACTTC
- TRBJ2-7 13 TRBV2 TRBD1 CASGGQGAGEQYF TGTGCCAGCGGGGGACAGGGGGCGGGTGAGCAGTACTTC
- TRBJ2-7 15 TRBV19 TRBD2 CASSSVAGDSYEQYF TGTGCCAGTAGTTCCGTAGCGGGAGACTCCTACGAGCAGTACTTC
- TRBJ2-7 15 TRBV5-1 - CASSLDSIGDYEQYF TGTGCCAGCAGCTTGGATTCAATCGGGGACTACGAGCAGTACTTC
few TRBJ2-7 16 TRBV6-2/TRBV6-3 - CASTLFSGGGSYEQYF TGTGCCAGCACCCTTTTTTCCGGGGGTGGCTCCTACGAGCAGTACTTC
few TRBJ1-5 15 TRBV20-1 TRBD1 CSASATGGFNQPQHF TGCAGTGCTAGTGCAACAGGGGGCTTCAATCAGCCCCAGCATTTT
- TRBJ2-2 14 TRBV25-1 TRBD1 CASSEQGDTGELFF TGTGCCAGCAGTGAACAGGGGGACACCGGGGAGCTGTTTTTT
- TRBJ2-3 13 TRBV20-1 TRBD2 CSASTGGPNTQYF TGCAGTGCTAGTACGGGAGGGCCTAATACGCAGTATTTT
few TRBJ1-1 16 TRBV7-2 - CASSLFRQVPNTEAFF TGTGCCAGCAGCTTATTTCGACAGGTCCCCAACACTGAAGCTTTCTTT
- TRBJ2-5 16 TRBV7-8 TRBD1 CASSLNPTGAEETQYF TGTGCCAGCAGCTTAAATCCCACAGGGGCGGAGGAGACCCAGTACTTC
- TRBJ2-1 13 TRBV7-9 - CASSYGANNEQFF TGTGCCAGCAGCTACGGAGCGAACAATGAGCAGTTCTTC
few TRBJ2-5 14 TRBV3-1 - CVSSQAPPQETQYF TGTGTCAGCAGCCAAGCTCCTCCACAAGAGACCCAGTACTTC
many TRBJ1-1 14 TRBV20-1 - CSAGPVDRNTEAFF TGCAGTGCTGGTCCGGTGGACAGGAACACTGAAGCTTTCTTT
many TRBJ1-1 13 TRBV28 TRBD1 CASSSPTGEEAFF TGTGCCAGCAGTTCCCCTACAGGGGAGGAAGCTTTCTTT
- TRBJ1-1 13 TRBV2 TRBD1 CASRTGGGGEAFF TGTGCCAGCAGGACAGGGGGCGGTGGTGAAGCTTTCTTT
few TRBJ2-6 15 TRBV5-1 - CASSLGVSGANVLTF TGCGCCAGCAGCTTGGGGGTCTCTGGGGCCAACGTCCTGACTTTC
few TRBJ2-1 9 TRBV6-2/TRBV6-3 - CASSYEQFF TGTGCCAGCAGTTACGAGCAGTTCTTC
- TRBJ2-1 17 TRBV24-1 TRBD2 CATSESPLAGARNEQFF TGTGCCACCAGTGAGTCGCCTCTAGCGGGAGCTCGGAATGAGCAGTTCTTC
- TRBJ2-1 13 TRBV29-1 - CSVETDRNNEQFF TGCAGCGTTGAAACGGACAGAAACAATGAGCAGTTCTTC
- TRBJ2-1 16 TRBV28 - CASSPSSVSSYNEQFF TGTGCCAGCAGTCCCTCTAGCGTGAGCTCCTACAATGAGCAGTTCTTC
few TRBJ1-1 13 TRBV20-1 - CSGQGSPDTEAFF TGCAGTGGTCAGGGAAGTCCGGACACTGAAGCTTTCTTT
- TRBJ1-4 15 TRBV6-2/TRBV6-3 - CTSSSLTGWNEKLFF TGTACCAGCAGTTCACTGACCGGCTGGAATGAAAAACTGTTTTTT
few TRBJ1-4 18 TRBV5-1 - CASSLTAGRGIVGEKLFF TGCGCCAGCAGCTTAACCGCAGGGAGGGGGATCGTTGGTGAAAAACTGTTTTTT
- TRBJ2-1 15 TRBV7-2 TRBD2 CASSLVAGVYNEQFF TGTGCCAGCAGCTTAGTAGCGGGGGTATACAATGAGCAGTTCTTC
few TRBJ1-6 15 TRBV2 - CASSEDRAMGSPLHF TGTGCCAGCAGTGAAGACAGGGCGATGGGTTCACCCCTCCACTTT
- TRBJ2-3 16 TRBV3-1 - CASSQDRLAGADTQYF TGTGCCAGCAGCCAAGATAGGCTAGCCGGGGCAGATACGCAGTATTTT
few TRBJ1-1 13 TRBV29-1 - CSGGGMMNTEAFF TGCAGCGGCGGGGGTATGATGAACACTGAAGCTTTCTTT
- TRBJ2-3 13 TRBV3-1 - CASSRQAGDTQYF TGTGCCAGCAGCCGCCAGGCCGGAGATACGCAGTATTTT
many TRBJ1-2 13 TRBV5-1 - CASSLDTGDGYTF TGCGCCAGCAGCTTGGATACCGGGGACGGCTACACCTTC